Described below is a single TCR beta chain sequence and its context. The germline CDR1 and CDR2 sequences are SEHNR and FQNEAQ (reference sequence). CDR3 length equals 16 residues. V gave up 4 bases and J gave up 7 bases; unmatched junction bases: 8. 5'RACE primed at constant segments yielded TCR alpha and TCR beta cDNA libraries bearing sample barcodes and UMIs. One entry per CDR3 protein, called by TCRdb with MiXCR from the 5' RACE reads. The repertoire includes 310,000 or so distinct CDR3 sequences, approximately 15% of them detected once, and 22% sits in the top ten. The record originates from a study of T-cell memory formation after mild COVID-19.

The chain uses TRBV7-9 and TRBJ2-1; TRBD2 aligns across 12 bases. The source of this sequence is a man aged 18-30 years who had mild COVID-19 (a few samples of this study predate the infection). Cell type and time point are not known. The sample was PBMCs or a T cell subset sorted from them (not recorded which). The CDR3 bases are TGTGCCAGCAGCTCCCCTAGCGGGGGGGCAGGGAATGAGCAGTTCTTC. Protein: CASSSPSGGAGNEQFF.